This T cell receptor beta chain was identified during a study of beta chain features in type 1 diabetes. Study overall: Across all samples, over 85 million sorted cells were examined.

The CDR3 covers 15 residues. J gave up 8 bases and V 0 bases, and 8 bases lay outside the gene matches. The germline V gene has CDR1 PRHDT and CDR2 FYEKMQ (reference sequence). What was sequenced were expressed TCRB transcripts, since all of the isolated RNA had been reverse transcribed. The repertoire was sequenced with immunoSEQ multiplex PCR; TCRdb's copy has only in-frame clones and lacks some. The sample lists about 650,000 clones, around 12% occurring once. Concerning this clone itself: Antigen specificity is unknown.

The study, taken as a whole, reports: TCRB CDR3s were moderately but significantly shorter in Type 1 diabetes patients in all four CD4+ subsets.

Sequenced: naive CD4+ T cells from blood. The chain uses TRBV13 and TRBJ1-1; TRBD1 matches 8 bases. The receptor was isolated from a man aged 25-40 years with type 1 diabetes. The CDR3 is CASSLGQTGVAEAFF. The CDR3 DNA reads TGTGCCAGCAGCTTAGGGCAGACAGGGGTGGCCGAAGCTTTCTTT.